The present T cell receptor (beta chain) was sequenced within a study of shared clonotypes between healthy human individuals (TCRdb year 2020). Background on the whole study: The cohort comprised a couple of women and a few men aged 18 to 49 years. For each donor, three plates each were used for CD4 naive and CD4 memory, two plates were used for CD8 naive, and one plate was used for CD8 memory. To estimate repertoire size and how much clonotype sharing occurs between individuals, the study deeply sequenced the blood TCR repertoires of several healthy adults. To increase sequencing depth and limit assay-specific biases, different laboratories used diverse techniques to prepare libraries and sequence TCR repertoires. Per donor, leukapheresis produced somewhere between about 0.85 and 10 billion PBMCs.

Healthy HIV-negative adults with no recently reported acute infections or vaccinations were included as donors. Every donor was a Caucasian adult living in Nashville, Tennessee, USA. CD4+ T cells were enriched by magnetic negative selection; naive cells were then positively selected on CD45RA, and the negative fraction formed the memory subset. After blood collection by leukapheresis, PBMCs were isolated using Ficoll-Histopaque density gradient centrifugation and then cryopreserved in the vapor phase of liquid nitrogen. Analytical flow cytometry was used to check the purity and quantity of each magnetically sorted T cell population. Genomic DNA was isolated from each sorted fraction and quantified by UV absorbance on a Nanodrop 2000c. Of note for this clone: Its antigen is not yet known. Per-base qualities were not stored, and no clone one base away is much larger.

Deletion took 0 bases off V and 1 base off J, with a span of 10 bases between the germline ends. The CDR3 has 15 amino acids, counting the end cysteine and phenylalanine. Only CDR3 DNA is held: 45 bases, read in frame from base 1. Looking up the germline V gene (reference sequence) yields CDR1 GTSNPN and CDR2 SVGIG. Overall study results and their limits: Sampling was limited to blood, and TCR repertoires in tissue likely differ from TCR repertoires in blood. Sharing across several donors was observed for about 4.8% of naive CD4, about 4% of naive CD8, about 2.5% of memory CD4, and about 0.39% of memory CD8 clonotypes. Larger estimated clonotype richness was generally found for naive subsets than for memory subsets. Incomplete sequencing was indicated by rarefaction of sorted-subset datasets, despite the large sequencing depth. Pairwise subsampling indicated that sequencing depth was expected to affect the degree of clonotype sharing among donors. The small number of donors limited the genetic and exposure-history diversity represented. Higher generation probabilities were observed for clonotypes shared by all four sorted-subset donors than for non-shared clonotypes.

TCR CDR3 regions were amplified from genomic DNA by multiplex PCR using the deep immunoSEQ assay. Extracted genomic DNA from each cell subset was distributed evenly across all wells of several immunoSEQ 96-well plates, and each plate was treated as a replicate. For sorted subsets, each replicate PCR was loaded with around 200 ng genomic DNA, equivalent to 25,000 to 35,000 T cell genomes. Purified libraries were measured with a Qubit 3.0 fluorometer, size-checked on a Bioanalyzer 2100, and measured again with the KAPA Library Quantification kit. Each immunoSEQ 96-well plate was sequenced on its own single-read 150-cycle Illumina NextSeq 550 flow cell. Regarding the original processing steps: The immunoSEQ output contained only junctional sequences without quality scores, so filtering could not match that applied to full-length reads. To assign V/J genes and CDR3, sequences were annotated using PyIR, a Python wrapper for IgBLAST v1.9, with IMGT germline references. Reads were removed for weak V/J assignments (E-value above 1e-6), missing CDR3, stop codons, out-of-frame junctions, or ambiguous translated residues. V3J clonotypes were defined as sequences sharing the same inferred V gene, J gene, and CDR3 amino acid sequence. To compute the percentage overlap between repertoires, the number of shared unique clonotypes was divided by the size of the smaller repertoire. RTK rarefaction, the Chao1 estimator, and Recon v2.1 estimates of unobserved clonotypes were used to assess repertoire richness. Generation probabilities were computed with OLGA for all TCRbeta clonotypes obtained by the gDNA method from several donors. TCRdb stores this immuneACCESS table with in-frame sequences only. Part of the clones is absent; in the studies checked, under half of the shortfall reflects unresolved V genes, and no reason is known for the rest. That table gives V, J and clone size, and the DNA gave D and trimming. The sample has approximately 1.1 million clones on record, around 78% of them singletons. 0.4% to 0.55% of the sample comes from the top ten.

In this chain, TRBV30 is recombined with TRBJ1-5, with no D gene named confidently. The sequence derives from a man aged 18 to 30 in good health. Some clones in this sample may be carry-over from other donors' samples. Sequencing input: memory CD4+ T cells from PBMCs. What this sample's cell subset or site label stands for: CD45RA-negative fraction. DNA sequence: TGTGCCTGGAGTGTACGGCTCAGCAGCAATCAGCCCCAGCATTTT. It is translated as CAWSVRLSSNQPQHF. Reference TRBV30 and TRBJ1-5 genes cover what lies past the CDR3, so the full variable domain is SQTIHQWPATLVQPVGSPLSLECTVEGTSNPNLYWYRQAAGRGLQLLFYSVGIGQISSEVPQNLSASRPQDRQFILSSKKLLLSDSGFYLCAWSVRLSSNQPQHFGDGTRLSIL.